This T cell receptor beta chain was recovered during a study of CD39 and CD103 CD8 tumor-infiltrating T cells. Study-wide points: DP CD8 TILs seemed more oligoclonal than DN, SP and blood memory CD8.

Trimming pared 1 base from V and 3 bases from J, leaving 7 bases between. The length of the CDR3 is 13 residues. Germline V gives CDR1 MGHRA, CDR2 YSYEKL. Clones were read by immunoSEQ multiplex PCR, and TCRdb kept only the in-frame ones, dropping some. Here the sample spans over a thousand clones, roughly 40% being singletons. This clone was seen more than once but under ten times. What it recognizes is unknown. The TCR sequence derives from a human donor with melanoma. Sequenced input: CD39- CD103- CD8+ T cells sorted from the tumor. Subset specified: CD103-CD39- double-negative CD45RA- CD8 T cells. The chain employs TRBV4-1 and TRBJ2-7, with no clear D. The CDR3 spells CASSQGRSYEQYF. The CDR3 DNA sequence: TGCGCCAGCAGCCAAGGGAGAAGCTACGAGCAGTACTTC.